This T cell receptor beta chain was found in a study of blood T cell repertoires in COVID-19 (dated by TCRdb to 2020 to 2021). General notes on the study: Samples covering the acute and convalescent phases of COVID-19 were provided by collaborators in the United States, Italy and Spain. The material from the prospective study consisted of cDNA or gDNA derived from T cells, B-cell-depleted T cells, or PBMCs. Subjects who had been exposed to COVID-19, were actively infected with it, or had recovered from it provided the deeply sampled blood TCRbeta repertoires that made up the dataset. The repertoires were released in a freely available public database intended as a resource for research on the immune response to SARS-CoV-2. The samples were drawn from two sources: the first 160 participants of the ongoing ImmuneRACE study, and fewer than 1,500 subjects contributed by 6 global collaborators. Sample metadata almost always included a de-identified subject ID, COVID-19 status, age in years and sex. Where HLA class I and class II types were available, the types were taken from metadata supplied by the sample provider, not from assay-based typing.

The immunoSEQ Assay, a bias-controlled multiplex PCR, was used to amplify TCRbeta CDR3 regions from genomic DNA. The study's processing was this. The number of nucleated cells in each sample was estimated from the amplification of reference gene primers within the assay. To quantify the absolute abundance of each unique TCRbeta CDR3 rearrangement, sequence reads were collapsed and filtered. Productive Simpson clonality was computed per sample as the square root of Simpson's diversity index over productive rearrangements. The clones in this table, taken by TCRdb from immuneACCESS, are in-frame only. Not every clone is retained; where verified, under half of the shortfall comes from an unresolved V gene, and the cause of the rest is unknown. The V and J calls and the clone size are those of that table, but D and trimming were determined from the DNA. The sample table lists 97,000 or so clones, roughly four fifths of them with a count of one. The ten largest clones capture roughly a tenth of the sample.

The CDR3 starts with the cysteine, ends with the phenylalanine, and has 12 residues. Only the CDR3 part of the read is kept: 36 bases, read in frame from the first base. Per the germline V gene, SGHTA is the CDR1 and FQGTGA is the CDR2. Between the V and J ends, shortened by 3 bases and 6 bases respectively, the junction contains 7 bases. What the authors observed across the whole study: How much clinical and demographic metadata was included differed by source and by participant, and the metadata was provided uncurated.

Details on this clone: Which antigen it targets is not known. Base qualities are not recorded, but no much larger clone differs from it by a single base.

Whole blood was collected in K2EDTA tubes by collaborating institutions according to the institutions' own protocols. For TCRbeta analysis, collaborators shipped samples in one of three forms: frozen whole blood, isolated PBMCs, or DNA extracted from either of those sample types. What was sequenced was peripheral blood. The receptor was isolated from a man between 65 and 85 years old with acute or convalescent COVID-19. The V gene is TRBV7-3 and the J gene is TRBJ2-3, with no reliable assignment of the D segment. Read as DNA, the sequence is TGTGCCAGCAGCTTCTCCGGGGATACGCAGTATTTT. It is translated as CASSFSGDTQYF.